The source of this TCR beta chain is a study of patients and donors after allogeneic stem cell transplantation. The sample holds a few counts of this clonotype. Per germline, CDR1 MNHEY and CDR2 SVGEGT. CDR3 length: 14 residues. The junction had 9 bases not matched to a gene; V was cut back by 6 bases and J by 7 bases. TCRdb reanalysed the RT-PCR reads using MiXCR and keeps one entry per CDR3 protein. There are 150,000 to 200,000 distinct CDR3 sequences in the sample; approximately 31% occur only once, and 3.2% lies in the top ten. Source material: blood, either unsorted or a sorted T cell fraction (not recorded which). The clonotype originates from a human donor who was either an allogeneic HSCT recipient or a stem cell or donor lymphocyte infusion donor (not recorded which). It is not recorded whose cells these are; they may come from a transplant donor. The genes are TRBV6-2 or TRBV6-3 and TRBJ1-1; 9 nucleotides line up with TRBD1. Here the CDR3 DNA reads TGTGCCAGCAGAGGACAGGGGTGGATGGTTGAAGCTTTCTTT. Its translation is CASRGQGWMVEAFF.